This entry features one T cell receptor beta chain sequence. Antigen: not known. This specimen belongs to a study of T-cell reconstitution after alpha-beta-depleted transplantation in children. A TCRbeta library incorporating unique molecular identifiers was prepared. TCRdb reprocessed the PCR reads with MiXCR, giving one entry per CDR3 protein. The sample shows some 830,000 distinct CDR3 sequences, 15% to 20% of them seen only once. V trimming: 7 bases; J trimming: 2 bases; junction bases outside the gene matches: 11. The CDR3 loop spans 17 amino acids. CDR1 is SGHVS, CDR2 FQNEAQ, per germline. Findings of the study overall: Reports say that about two months after transplant, the alpha-beta T cells came out of several hundred graft clones that had expanded. Newly produced T cells mostly accounted for T-cell counts and diversity one year post-transplant.

The chain has TRBV7-8 and TRBJ2-1; 10 nucleotides agree with TRBD2. Sequenced material: PBMCs, mostly from graft donor cells, taken 360 days after TCRalphabeta/CD19-depleted stem cell transplant. This TCR was sampled from a male patient younger than 18 who had a stem cell transplant for acute lymphoblastic leukemia, so the T cells may come from the graft donor. The CDR3: CASTPRTSGSTYNEQFF. The CDR3 DNA reads as TGTGCCAGCACCCCACGGACTAGCGGAAGTACCTACAATGAGCAGTTCTTC.